This T cell receptor (beta chain) was sequenced for a study of identical twins. This clonotype turned up a few times. MiXCR, applied by TCRdb to the 5' RACE reads, yields one record per CDR3 protein. The sample shows around 1.7 million distinct CDR3 sequences, less than 40% of them seen only once. Germline V CDR1 and CDR2: MNHEY, SVGAGI. This CDR3 region has 18 residues. J gave up 5 bases and V 0 bases, and 13 bases lay outside the gene matches. The rearrangement joins TRBV6-5 to TRBJ2-3, with 8 bases identical to TRBD2. Sequenced: cord blood. The sequence was obtained from a newborn girl in good health. In DNA, the CDR3 is TGTGCCAGCAGTTACTCGGGGGGTAGCGGGGTTCTTTTAGATACGCAGTATTTT. Translated: CASSYSGGSGVLLDTQYF.